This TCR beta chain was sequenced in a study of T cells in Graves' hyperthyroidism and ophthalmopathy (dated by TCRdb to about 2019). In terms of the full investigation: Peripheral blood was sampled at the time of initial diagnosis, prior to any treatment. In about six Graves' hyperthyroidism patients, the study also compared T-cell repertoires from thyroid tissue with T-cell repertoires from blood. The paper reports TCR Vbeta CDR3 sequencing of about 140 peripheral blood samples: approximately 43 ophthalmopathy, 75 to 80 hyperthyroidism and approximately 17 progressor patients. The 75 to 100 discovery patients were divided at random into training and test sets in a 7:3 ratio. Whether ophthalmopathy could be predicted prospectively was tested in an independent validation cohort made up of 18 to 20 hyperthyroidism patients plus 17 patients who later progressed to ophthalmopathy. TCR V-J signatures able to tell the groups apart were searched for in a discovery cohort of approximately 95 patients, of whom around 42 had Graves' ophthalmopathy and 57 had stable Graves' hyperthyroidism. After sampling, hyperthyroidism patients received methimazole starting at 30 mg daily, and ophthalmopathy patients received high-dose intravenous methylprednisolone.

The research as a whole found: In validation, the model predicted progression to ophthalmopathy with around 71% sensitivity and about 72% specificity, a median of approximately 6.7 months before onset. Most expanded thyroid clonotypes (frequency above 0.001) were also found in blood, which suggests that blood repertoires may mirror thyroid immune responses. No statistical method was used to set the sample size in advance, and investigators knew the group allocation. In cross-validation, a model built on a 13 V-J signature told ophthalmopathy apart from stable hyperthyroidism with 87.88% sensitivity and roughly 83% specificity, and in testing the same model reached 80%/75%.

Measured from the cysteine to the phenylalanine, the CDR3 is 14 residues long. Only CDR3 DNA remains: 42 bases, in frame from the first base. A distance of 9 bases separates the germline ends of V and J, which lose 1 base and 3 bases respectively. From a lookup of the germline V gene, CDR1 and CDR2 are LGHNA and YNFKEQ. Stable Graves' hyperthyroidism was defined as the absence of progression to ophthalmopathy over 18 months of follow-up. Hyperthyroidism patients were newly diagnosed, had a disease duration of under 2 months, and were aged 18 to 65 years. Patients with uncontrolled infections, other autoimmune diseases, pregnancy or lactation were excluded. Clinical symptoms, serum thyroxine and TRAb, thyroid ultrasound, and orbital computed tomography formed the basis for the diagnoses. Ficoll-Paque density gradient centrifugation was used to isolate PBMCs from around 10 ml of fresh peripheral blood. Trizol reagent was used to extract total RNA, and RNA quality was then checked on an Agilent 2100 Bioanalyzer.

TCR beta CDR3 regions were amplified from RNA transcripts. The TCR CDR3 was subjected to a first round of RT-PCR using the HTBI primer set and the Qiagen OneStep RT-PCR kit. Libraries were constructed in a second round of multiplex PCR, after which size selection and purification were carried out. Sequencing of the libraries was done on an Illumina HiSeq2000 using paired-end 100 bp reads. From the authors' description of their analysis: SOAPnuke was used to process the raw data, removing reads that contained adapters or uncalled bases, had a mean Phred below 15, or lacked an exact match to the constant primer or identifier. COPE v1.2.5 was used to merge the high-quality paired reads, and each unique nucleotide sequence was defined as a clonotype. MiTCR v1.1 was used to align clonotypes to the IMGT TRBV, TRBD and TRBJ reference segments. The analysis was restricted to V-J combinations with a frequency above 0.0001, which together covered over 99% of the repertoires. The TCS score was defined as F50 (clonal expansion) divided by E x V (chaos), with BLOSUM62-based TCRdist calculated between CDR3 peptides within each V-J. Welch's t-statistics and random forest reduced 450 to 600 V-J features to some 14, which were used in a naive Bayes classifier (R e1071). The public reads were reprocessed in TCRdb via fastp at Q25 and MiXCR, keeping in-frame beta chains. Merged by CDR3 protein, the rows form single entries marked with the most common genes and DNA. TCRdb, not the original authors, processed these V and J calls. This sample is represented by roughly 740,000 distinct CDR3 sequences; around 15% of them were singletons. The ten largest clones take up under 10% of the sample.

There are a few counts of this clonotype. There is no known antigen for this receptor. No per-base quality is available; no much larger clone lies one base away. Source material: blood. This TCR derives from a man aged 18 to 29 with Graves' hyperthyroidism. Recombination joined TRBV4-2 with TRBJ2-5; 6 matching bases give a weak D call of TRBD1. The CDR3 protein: CASSQGNREETQYF. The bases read TGTGCCAGCAGCCAAGGTAACAGGGAAGAGACCCAGTACTTC.